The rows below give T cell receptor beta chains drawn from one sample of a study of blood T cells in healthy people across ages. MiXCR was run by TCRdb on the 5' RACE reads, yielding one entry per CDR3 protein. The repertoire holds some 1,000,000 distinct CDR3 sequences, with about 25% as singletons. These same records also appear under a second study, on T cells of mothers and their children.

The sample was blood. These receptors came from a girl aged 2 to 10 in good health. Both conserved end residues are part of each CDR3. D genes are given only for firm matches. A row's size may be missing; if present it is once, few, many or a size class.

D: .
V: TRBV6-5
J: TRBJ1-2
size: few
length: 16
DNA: TGTGCCAGCAGTTACTCGTTAGTCAGGGAGAGGGGTGGCTACACCTTC
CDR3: CASSYSLVRERGGYTF

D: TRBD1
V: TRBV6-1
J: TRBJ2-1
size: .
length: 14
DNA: TGTGCCAGCTACAGGGGTAGCTCCTACAATGATCAGTTCTTC
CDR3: CASYRGSSYNDQFF

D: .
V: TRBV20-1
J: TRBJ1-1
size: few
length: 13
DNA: TGCAGTGCTAGCTCTCTCCTAGGTACTGAAGCTTTCTTT
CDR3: CSASSLLGTEAFF

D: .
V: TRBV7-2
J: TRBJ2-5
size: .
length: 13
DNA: TGTGCCAGCAGCTGGGACAACCAAGAGACCCAGTACTTC
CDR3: CASSWDNQETQYF

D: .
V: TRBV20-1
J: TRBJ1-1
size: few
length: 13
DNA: TGCAGTGCTAGAAGAACAGGAGGTACTGAAGCTTTCTTT
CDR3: CSARRTGGTEAFF

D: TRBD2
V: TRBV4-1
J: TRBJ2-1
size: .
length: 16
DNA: TGCGCCAGCAGCCTAAGACTAGCGGGAGATGTGGGTGAGCAGTTCTTC
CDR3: CASSLRLAGDVGEQFF

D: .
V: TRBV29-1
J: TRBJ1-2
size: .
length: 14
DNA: TGCAGCACCGAATCCCAACTGTCAAACTATGGCTACACCTTC
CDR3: CSTESQLSNYGYTF

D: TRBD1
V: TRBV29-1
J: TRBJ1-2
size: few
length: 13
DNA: TGCAGCGCCCCGGGCAGCGACAGGGGTGGCTACACCTTC
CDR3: CSAPGSDRGGYTF

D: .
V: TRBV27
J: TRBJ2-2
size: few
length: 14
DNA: TGTGCCAGCAGTTTATTCCCATACACCGGGGAGCTGTTTTTT
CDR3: CASSLFPYTGELFF

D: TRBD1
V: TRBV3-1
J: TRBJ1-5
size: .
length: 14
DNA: TGTGCCAGCAGCCTGGGACAGGGTGATACCCTACCGCGTTTT
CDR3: CASSLGQGDTLPRF

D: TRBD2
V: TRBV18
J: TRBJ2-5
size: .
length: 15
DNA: TGTGCCAGCTCACCACCTGCGGGGGGCGGGGAGACCCAGTACTTC
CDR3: CASSPPAGGGETQYF

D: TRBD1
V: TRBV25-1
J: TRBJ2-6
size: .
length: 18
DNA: TGTGCCAGCAGCCCCAACCGGGACAGGGGCTTTGGGGCCAACGTCCTGACTTTC
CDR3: CASSPNRDRGFGANVLTF

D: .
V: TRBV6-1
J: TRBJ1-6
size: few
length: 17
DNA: TGTGCCAGCAGTGAAGCGCTCCGGGGCCAGAGGGGTTCACCCCTCCACTTT
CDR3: CASSEALRGQRGSPLHF

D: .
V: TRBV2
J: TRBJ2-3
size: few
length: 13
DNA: TGTGCCAGGGAGGTCCAGGGATCAGATACGCAGTATTTT
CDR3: CAREVQGSDTQYF

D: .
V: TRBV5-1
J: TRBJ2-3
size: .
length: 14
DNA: TGCGCCAGCAGCCCGGTCGGAGACACAGATACGCAGTATTTT
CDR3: CASSPVGDTDTQYF

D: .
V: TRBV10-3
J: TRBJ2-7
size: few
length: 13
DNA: TGTGCCATCAGTGATATCCAGGGTTTCGAGCAGTACTTC
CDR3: CAISDIQGFEQYF

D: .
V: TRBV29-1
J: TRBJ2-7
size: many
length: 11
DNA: TGCAGCGTTCGGACCTCCTACGAGCAGTACTTC
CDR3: CSVRTSYEQYF

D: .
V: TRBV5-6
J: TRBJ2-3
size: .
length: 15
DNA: TGTGCCAGCAGCTCCAGACAGGTTATCACAGATACGCAGTATTTT
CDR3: CASSSRQVITDTQYF

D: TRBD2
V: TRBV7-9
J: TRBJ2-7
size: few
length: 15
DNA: TGTGCCAGCAGCCCGGGACTAGCCTCCTCCTACGAGCAGTACTTC
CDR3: CASSPGLASSYEQYF

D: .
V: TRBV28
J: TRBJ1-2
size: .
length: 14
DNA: TGTGCCAGCAGCGCCCAGTGGGGAGGGAATGGCTACACCTTC
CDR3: CASSAQWGGNGYTF

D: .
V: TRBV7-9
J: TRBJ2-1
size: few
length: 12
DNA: TGTGCCAGCAGCCCAATTGCGTGGGAGCAGTTCTTC
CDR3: CASSPIAWEQFF

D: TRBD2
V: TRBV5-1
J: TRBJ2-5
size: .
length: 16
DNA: TGCGCCAGCAGCTTAGGGACTAGCGGGTTTAAAGAGACCCAGTACTTC
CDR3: CASSLGTSGFKETQYF

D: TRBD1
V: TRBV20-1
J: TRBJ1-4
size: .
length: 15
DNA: TGCAGTGCTACGACAGGGACCCTTGACAATGAAAAACTGTTTTTT
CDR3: CSATTGTLDNEKLFF

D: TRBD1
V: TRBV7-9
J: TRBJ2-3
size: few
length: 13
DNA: TGTGCCAGCCTATCCCCAGGGGGAAATACGCAGTATTTT
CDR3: CASLSPGGNTQYF

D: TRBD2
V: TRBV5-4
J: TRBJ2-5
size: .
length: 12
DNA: TGTGCCATGCGGACTAGGCAAGAGACCCAGTACTTC
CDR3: CAMRTRQETQYF

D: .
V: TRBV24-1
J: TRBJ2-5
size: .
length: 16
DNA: TGTGCCACCAGTGATAGTCGGACAGCGTACCAAGAGACCCAGTACTTC
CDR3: CATSDSRTAYQETQYF

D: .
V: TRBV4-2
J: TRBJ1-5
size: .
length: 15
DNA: TGTGCCAGCAGCCAACTACAGGGAGGGCGAGAGCCCCAGCATTTT
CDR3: CASSQLQGGREPQHF

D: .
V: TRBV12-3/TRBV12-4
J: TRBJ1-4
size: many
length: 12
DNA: TGTGCCAGCTGCCTCCGGGTTGAAAAACTGTTTTTT
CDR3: CASCLRVEKLFF

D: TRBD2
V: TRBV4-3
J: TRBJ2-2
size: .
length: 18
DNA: TGCGCCAGCAGCCAAGCATGGCTAGCGGGGGGCAAAACCGGGGAGCTGTTTTTT
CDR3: CASSQAWLAGGKTGELFF

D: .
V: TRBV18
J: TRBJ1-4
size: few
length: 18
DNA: TGTGCCAACTCACCCCTCCTGCCCGACGCTGCAACTAATGAAAAACTGTTTTTT
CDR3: CANSPLLPDAATNEKLFF

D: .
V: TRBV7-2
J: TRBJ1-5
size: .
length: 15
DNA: TGTGCCAGCAGCACACAGGGCAGTGTGGGTCAGCCCCAGCATTTT
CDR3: CASSTQGSVGQPQHF

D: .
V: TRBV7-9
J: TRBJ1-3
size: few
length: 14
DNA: TGTGCCAGCAGCTTCTTTGTTTCTGGAAACACCATATATTTT
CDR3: CASSFFVSGNTIYF

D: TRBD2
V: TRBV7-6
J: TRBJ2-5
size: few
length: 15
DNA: TGTGCCAGCAGCCCCGGGACTAGCCGGCAAGAGACCCAGTACTTC
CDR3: CASSPGTSRQETQYF

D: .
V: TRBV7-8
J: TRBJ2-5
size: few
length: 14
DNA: TGTGCCAGCAGCTTCCTAGAGCCGCGGGAGACCCAGTACTTC
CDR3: CASSFLEPRETQYF

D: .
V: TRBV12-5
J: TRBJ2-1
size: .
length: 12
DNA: TGTGCTAGTGGTTTGGTGCGTGATGAGCAGTTCTTC
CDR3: CASGLVRDEQFF

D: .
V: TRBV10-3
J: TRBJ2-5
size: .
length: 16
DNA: TGTGCCATCAGTGGGTCTCTCTCAACGCCTGAAGAGACCCAGTACTTC
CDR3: CAISGSLSTPEETQYF

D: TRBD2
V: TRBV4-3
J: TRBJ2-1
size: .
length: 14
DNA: TGCGCCAGCAGTTATACCCCGCGGGGGGTTGAGCAGTTCTTC
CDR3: CASSYTPRGVEQFF

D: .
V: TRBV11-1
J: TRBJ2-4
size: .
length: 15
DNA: TGTGCCAGCAGCTTGAAGACGGGAGCCAAAAACATTCAGTACTTC
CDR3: CASSLKTGAKNIQYF

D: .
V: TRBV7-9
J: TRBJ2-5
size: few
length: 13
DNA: TGTGCCAGCAGGGGTGCAGCCCAAGAGACCCAGTACTTC
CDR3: CASRGAAQETQYF

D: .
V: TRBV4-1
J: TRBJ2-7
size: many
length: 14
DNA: TGCGCCAGCAGCCAAGCGGCTAGCTCCTACGAGCAGTACTTC
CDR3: CASSQAASSYEQYF

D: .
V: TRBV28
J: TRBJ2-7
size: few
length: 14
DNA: TGTGCCAGCACCCCAGGGGGGACCTCTTCTGAGCAGTACTTC
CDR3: CASTPGGTSSEQYF

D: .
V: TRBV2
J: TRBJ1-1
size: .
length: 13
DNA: TGTACCAGCAAAATCCGGGAGAACACTGAAGCTTTCTTT
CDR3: CTSKIRENTEAFF

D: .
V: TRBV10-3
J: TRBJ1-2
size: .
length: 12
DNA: TGTGCCATCATGGGGGACCACTATGGCTACACCTTC
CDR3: CAIMGDHYGYTF

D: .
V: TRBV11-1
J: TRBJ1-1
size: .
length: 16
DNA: TGTGCCAGCAGCACCTGGGGACGGGGGATGAACACTGGAGCTTTCTTT
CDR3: CASSTWGRGMNTGAFF

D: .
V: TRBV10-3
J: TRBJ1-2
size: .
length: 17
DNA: TGTGCCATCAGTGGGTCCCCCGTGGGGGGAAACTACTATGGCTACACCTTC
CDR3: CAISGSPVGGNYYGYTF

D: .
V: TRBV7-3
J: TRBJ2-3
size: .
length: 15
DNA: TGTGCCAGCAGCTTAGGGGGAATGAGCACAGATACGCAGTATTTT
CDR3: CASSLGGMSTDTQYF

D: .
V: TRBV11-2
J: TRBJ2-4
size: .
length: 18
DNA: TGTGCCAGCAGCTTAGTACCTGGCCCCCCCTATCCCAAAAACATTCAGTACTTC
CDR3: CASSLVPGPPYPKNIQYF

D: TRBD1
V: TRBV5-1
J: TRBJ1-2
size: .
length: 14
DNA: TGCGCCAGCAGCTTAGACAGGGGGCAAGATGGCTACACCTTC
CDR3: CASSLDRGQDGYTF

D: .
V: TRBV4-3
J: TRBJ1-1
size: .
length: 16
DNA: TGCGCCAGCAGCCCCCGCGACCAGGGGCTTAGCACTGAAGCTTTCTTT
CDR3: CASSPRDQGLSTEAFF

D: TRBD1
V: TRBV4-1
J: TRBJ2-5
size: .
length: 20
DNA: TGCGCCAGCAGCCACCCAAGACAGGGTCCCGTCCAAGACACCCAAGAGACCCAGTACTTC
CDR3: CASSHPRQGPVQDTQETQYF

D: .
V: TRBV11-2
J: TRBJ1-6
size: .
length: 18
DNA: TGTGCCAGCAGCTTAGATCTAACCGGGGCAGGGCCCAATTCACCCCTCCACTTT
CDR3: CASSLDLTGAGPNSPLHF

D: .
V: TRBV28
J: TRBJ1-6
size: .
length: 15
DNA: TGTGCCAGCAGTTTAAGCGAGGGGATTCATTCACCCCTCCACTTT
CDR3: CASSLSEGIHSPLHF

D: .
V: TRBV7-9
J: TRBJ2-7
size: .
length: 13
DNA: TGTGCCAGCAGCTTCGCAAACACCTATGAGCAGTACTTC
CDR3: CASSFANTYEQYF

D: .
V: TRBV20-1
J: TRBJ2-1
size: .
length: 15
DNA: TGCAGTGCTAGAGATCTGGCCCAAGGCAGGAATGAGCAGTTCTTC
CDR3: CSARDLAQGRNEQFF

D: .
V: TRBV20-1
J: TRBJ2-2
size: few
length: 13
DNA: TGCAGTGCTAGAGCGGTGAACACCGGGGAGCTGTTTTTT
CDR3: CSARAVNTGELFF

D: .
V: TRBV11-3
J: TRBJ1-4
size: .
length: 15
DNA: TGTGCCAGCAGCCCATCGAGGGGGGTGAATGAAAAACTGTTTTTT
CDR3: CASSPSRGVNEKLFF

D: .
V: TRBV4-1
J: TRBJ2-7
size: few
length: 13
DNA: TGCGCCAGCAGCCAAGGAATGTGGCTAGGGCAGTACTTC
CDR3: CASSQGMWLGQYF

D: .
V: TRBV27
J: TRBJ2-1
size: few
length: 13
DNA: TGTGCCAGCAGAGACAGGAACTACAATGAGCAGTTCTTC
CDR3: CASRDRNYNEQFF

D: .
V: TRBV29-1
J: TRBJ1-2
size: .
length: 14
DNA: TGCAGCGTTGATCCCCAAATTTCAACGAGTGGCTACACCTTC
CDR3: CSVDPQISTSGYTF

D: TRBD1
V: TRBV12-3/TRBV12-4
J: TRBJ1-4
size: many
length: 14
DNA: TGTGCCAGTTCGACCGGGACAGCTAATGAAAAACTGTTTTTT
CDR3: CASSTGTANEKLFF